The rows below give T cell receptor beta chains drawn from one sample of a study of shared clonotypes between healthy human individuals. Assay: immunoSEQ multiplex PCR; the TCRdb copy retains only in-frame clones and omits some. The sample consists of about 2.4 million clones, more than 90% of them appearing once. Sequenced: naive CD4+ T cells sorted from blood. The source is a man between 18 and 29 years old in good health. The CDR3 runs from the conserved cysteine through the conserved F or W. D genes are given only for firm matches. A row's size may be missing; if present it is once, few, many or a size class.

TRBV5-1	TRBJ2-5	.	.	CASSLTFANNNEGRRETQYF	TGCGCCAGCAGCTTGACATTCGCAAACAATAATGAAGGACGGCGAGAGACCCAGTACTTC
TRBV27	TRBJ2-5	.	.	CASSLWGRAGGGTQYF	TGTGCCAGCAGTTTATGGGGCAGAGCCGGGGGAGGGACCCAGTACTTC
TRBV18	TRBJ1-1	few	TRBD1	CASSSGQGSTEAFF	TGTGCCAGCTCATCGGGACAGGGTAGCACTGAAGCTTTCTTT
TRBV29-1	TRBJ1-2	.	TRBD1	CSVESGQGNSYGYTF	TGCAGCGTTGAGAGCGGACAGGGGAACTCATATGGCTACACCTTC
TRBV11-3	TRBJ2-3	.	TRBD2	CASSPGLAGGRKYDTQYF	TGTGCCAGCAGCCCGGGACTAGCGGGAGGAAGGAAGTACGATACGCAGTATTTT
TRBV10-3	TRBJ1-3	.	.	CAIRAHGDSGNTIYF	TGTGCCATCAGAGCTCACGGGGACTCTGGAAACACCATATATTTT
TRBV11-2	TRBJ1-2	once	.	CASSLARYYGYTF	TGTGCCAGCAGCTTAGCCAGGTACTATGGCTACACCTTC
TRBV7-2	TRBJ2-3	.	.	CASSVQGLGTDTQYF	TGTGCCAGCAGCGTACAGGGTTTGGGCACAGATACGCAGTATTTT
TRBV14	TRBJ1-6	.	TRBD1	CASSQDRDSSPLHF	TGTGCCAGCAGCCAAGATCGGGACAGTTCACCCCTCCACTTT
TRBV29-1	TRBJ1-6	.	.	CSVAVEKGSPLHF	TGCAGCGTTGCGGTGGAGAAAGGTTCACCCCTCCACTTT
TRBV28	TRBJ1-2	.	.	CASSLSGLYGYTF	TGTGCCAGCAGTTTATCTGGCCTTTATGGCTACACCTTC
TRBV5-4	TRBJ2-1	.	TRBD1	CASSLDRGSYNEQFF	TGTGCCAGCAGCTTGGACAGGGGGAGCTACAATGAGCAGTTCTTC
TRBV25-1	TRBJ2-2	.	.	CASSGKGLTGELFF	TGTGCCAGCAGTGGGAAGGGGCTCACCGGGGAGCTGTTTTTT
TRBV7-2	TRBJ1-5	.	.	CASSLALGSNQPQHF	TGTGCCAGCAGCTTAGCGTTAGGTAGCAATCAGCCCCAGCATTTT
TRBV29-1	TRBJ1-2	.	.	CSVEESNYGYTF	TGCAGCGTTGAAGAGTCGAACTATGGCTACACCTTC
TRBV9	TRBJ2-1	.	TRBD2	CASSAGPSGGNSYNEQFF	TGTGCCAGCAGCGCAGGGCCTAGCGGGGGTAACTCCTACAATGAGCAGTTCTTC
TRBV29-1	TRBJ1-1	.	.	CSVVDVRDTEAFF	TGCAGCGTTGTGGATGTACGGGACACTGAAGCTTTCTTT
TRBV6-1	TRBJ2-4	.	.	CASMRQKNIQYF	TGTGCCAGCATGAGACAGAAAAACATTCAGTACTTC
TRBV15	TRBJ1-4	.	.	CATSRGGVANEKLFF	TGTGCCACCAGCCGGGGGGGAGTGGCTAATGAAAAACTGTTTTTT
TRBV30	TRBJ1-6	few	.	CAWSGNRLNSPLHF	TGTGCCTGGAGTGGCAACAGACTCAATTCACCCCTCCACTTT
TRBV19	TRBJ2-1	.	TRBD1	CASSIGTGSNNEQFF	TGTGCCAGTAGTATCGGGACAGGGTCAAACAATGAGCAGTTCTTC
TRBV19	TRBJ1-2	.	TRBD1	CASRLGAGGGYGYTF	TGTGCCAGTCGACTCGGGGCAGGGGGCGGCTATGGCTACACCTTC
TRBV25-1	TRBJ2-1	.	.	CASKVYNEQFF	TGTGCCAGCAAAGTTTACAATGAGCAGTTCTTC
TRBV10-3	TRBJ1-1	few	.	CAINENPTVNTEAFF	TGTGCCATCAATGAAAATCCGACAGTGAACACTGAAGCTTTCTTT
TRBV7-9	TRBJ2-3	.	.	CASSKSGPSTDTQYF	TGTGCCAGCAGCAAAAGCGGACCTAGCACAGATACGCAGTATTTT
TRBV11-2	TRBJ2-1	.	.	CASSSRHGAGDNNEQFF	TGTGCCAGCAGCTCCCGACATGGGGCAGGGGATAACAATGAGCAGTTCTTC
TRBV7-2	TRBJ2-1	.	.	CASSFLADNEQFF	TGTGCCAGCAGCTTTCTAGCAGACAATGAGCAGTTCTTC
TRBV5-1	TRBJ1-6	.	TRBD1	CASSQGTGASPLHF	TGCGCCAGCAGCCAGGGGACAGGGGCTTCACCCCTCCACTTT
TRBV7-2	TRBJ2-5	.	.	CASSLGTKETQYF	TGTGCCAGCAGCTTAGGGACCAAAGAGACCCAGTACTTC
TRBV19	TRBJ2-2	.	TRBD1	CASSIQTGRLAGELFF	TGTGCCAGTAGTATCCAGACAGGGCGTCTTGCCGGGGAGCTGTTTTTT
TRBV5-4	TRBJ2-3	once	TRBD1	CASSPRTGRLDNTDTQYF	TGTGCCAGCAGCCCTCGGACAGGTCGCCTGGATAACACAGATACGCAGTATTTT
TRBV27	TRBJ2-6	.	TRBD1	CASSRLQGRMFSGANVLTF	TGTGCCAGCAGTCGCTTACAGGGGCGGATGTTTTCTGGGGCCAACGTCCTGACTTTC
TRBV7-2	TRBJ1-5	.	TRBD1	CASSLQTGLHQPQHF	TGTGCCAGCAGCTTACAGACAGGGCTGCATCAGCCCCAGCATTTT
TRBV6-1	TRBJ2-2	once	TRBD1	CASSLQGSGELFF	TGTGCCAGCAGTCTACAGGGGTCCGGGGAGCTGTTTTTT
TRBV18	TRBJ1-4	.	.	CASSPGTGEKLFF	TGTGCCAGCTCACCTGGGACGGGGGAAAAACTGTTTTTT
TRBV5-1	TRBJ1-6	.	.	CASSLEGGSSSYNSPLHF	TGCGCCAGCAGCCTGGAGGGTGGCTCAAGCTCCTATAATTCACCCCTCCACTTT
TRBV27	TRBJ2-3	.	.	CASKTQLASTDTQYF	TGTGCCAGCAAAACCCAACTAGCTAGCACAGATACGCAGTATTTT
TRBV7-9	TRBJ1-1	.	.	CASSPQGNTEAFF	TGTGCCAGCAGCCCCCAGGGAAACACTGAAGCTTTCTTT
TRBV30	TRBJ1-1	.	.	CAWSRPNTEAFF	TGTGCCTGGAGTCGCCCGAACACTGAAGCTTTCTTT
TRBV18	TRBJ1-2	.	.	CASSPRTSTNYGYTF	TGTGCCAGCTCACCACGGACCTCTACTAACTATGGCTACACCTTC
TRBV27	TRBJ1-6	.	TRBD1	CASSSRPHRGADNSPLHF	TGTGCCAGCAGTTCTAGGCCCCACAGGGGCGCGGATAATTCACCCCTCCACTTT